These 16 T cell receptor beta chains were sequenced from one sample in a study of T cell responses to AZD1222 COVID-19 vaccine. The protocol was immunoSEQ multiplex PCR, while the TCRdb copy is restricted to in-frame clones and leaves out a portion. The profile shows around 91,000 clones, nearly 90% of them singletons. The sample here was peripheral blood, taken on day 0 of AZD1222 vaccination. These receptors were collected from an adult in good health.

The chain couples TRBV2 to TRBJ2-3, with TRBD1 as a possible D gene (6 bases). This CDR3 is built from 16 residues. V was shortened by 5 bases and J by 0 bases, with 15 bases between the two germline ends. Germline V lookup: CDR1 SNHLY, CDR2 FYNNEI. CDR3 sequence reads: CASSPPTGVSTDTQYF. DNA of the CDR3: TGTGCCAGCAGTCCGCCGACAGGAGTTAGCACAGATACGCAGTATTTT.

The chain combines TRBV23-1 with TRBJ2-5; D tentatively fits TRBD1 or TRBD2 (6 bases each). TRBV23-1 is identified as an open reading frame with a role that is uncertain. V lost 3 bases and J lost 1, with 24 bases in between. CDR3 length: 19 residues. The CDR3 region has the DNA TGCGCCAGCAGTCATATCGACAGGATGGGGGGAATATTCCAAGAGACCCAGTACTTC. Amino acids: CASSHIDRMGGIFQETQYF.

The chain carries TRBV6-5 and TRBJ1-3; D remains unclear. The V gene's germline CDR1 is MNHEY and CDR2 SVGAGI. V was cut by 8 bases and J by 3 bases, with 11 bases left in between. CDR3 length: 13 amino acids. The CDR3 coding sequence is TGTGCCAGCCAAAGGGAATTTGGAAACACCATATATTTT. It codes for CASQREFGNTIYF.

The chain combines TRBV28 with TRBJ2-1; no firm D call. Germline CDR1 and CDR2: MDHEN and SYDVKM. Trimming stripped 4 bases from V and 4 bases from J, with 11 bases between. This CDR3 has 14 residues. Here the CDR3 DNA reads TGTGCCAGCAGTTCCTGGCGTTTGTACAATGAGCAGTTCTTC. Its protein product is CASSSWRLYNEQFF.

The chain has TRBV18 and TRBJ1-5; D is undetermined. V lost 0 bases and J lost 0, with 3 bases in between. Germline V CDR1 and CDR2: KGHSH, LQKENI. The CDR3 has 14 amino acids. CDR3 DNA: TGTGCCAGCTCACCACCGTATAGCAATCAGCCCCAGCATTTT. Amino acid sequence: CASSPPYSNQPQHF.

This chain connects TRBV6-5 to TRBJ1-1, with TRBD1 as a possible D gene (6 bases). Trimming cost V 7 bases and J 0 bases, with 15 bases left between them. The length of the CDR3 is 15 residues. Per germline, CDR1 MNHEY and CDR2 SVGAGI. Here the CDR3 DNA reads TGTGCCAGCACTAATATAGGGACAATGAACACTGAAGCTTTCTTT. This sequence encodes CASTNIGTMNTEAFF.

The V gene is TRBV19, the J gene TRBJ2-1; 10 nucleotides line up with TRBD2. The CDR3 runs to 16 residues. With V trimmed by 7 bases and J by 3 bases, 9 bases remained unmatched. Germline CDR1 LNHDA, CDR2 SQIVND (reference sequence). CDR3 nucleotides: TGTGCCAGTACCCTTAGCGGGGGGCCTAACTACAATGAGCAGTTCTTC. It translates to CASTLSGGPNYNEQFF.

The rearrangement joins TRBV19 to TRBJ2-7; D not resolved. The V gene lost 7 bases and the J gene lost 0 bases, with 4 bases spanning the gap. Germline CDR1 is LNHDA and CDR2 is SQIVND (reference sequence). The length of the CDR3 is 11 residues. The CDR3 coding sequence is TGTGCCAGTACTAACTCCTACGAGCAGTACTTC. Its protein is CASTNSYEQYF.

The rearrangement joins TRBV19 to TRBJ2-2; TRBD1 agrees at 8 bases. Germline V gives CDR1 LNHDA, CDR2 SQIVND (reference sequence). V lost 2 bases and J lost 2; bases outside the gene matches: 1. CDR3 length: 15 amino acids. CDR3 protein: CASSISGGNTGELFF. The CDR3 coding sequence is TGTGCCAGTAGTATATCAGGGGGCAACACCGGGGAGCTGTTTTTT.

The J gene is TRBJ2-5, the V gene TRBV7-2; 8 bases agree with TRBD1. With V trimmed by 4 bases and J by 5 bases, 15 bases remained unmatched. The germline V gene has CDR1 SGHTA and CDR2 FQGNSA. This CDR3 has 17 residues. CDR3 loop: CASSWLDRARAGETQYF. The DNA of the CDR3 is TGTGCCAGCAGCTGGTTGGACAGGGCCAGGGCCGGGGAGACCCAGTACTTC. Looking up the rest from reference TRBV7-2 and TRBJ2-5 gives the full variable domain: GAGVSQSPSNKVTEKGKDVELRCDPISGHTALYWYRQSLGQGLEFLIYFQGNSAPDKSGLPSDRFSAERTGGSVSTLTIQRTQQEDSAVYLCASSWLDRARAGETQYFGPGTRLLVL.

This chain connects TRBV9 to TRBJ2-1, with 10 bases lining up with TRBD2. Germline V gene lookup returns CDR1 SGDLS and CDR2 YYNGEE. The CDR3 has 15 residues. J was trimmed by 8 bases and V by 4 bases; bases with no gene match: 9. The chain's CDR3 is CASSPQLAGWDEQFF. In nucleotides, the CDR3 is TGTGCCAGCAGCCCGCAACTAGCGGGGTGGGATGAGCAGTTCTTC.

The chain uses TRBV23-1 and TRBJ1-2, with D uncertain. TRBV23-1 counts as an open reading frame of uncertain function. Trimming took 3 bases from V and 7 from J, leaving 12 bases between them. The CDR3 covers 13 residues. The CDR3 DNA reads TGCGCCAGCAGTCACCCCGGATGCGGTGGCTACACCTTC. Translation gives CASSHPGCGGYTF.

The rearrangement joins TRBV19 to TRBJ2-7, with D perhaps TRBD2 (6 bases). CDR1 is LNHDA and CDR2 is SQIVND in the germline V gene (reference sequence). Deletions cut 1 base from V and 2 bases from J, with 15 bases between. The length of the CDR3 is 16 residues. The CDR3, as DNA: TGTGCCAGTAGTATAGTGGGCGGGGCAACCCCCTACGAGCAGTACTTC. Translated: CASSIVGGATPYEQYF.

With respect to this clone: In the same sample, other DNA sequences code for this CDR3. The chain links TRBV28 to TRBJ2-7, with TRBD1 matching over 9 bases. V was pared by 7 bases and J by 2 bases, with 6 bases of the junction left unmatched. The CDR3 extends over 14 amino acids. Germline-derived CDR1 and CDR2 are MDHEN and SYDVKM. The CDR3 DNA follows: TGTGCCAGCACTCCCGGGACAGGGACCTACGAGCAGTACTTC. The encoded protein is CASTPGTGTYEQYF.

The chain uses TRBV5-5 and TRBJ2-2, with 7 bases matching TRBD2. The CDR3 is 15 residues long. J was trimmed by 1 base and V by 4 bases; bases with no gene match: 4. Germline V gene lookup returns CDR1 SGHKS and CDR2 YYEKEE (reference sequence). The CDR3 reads CASSPSGVNTGELFF. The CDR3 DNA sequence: TGTGCCAGCAGCCCGAGCGGGGTGAACACCGGGGAGCTGTTTTTT.

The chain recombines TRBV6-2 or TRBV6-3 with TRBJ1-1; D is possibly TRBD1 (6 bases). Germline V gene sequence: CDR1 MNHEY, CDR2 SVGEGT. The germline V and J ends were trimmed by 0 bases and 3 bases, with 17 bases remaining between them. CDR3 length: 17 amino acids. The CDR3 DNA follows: TGTGCCAGCAGTTACTCGACGTGGGGACAAGGGGACACTGAAGCTTTCTTT. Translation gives CASSYSTWGQGDTEAFF.